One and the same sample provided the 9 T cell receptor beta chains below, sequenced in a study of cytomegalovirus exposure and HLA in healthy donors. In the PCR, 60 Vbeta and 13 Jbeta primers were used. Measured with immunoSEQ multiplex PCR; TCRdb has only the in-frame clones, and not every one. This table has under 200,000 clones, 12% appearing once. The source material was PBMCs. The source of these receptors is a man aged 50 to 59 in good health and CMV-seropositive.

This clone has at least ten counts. CDR3 region: CASSRGTEAFF. For the CDR3, the DNA is TGTGCCAGCAGCCGAGGCACTGAAGCTTTCTTT. The chain employs TRBV5-4 and TRBJ1-1; D gene unclear. Germline-derived CDR1 and CDR2 are SGHNT and YYREEE (reference sequence). There are 11 residues in the CDR3. V shed 4 bases and J shed 4 bases, with 5 bases lying between them.

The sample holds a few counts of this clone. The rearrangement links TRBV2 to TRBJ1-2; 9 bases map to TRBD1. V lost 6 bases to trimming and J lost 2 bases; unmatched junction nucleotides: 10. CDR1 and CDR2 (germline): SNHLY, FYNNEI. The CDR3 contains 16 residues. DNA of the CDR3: TGTGCCAGCAGGGACCCGAGGGGACAGGGAAACTATGGCTACACCTTC. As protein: CASRDPRGQGNYGYTF.

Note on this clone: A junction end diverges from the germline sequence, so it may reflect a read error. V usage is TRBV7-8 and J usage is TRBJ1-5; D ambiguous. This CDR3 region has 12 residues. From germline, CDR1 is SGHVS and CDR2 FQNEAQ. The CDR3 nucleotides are TGTGCCGGCAGCTTAGACGGTCCGCCCCAGCATTTT. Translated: CAGSLDGPPQHF.

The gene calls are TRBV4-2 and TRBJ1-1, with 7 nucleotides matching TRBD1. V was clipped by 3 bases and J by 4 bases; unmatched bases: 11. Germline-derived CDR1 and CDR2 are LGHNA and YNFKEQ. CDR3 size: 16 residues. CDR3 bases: TGTGCCAGCAGCCACCCAGGGGGGAGCGGTTCCACTGAAGCTTTCTTT. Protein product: CASSHPGGSGSTEAFF.

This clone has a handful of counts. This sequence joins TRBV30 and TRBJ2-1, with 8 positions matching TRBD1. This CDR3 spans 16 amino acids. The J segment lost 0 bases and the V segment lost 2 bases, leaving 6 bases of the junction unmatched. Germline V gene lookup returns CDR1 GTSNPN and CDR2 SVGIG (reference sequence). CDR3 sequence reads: CAWSFRGLSSYNEQFF. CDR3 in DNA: TGTGCCTGGAGTTTCAGGGGGCTGAGCTCCTACAATGAGCAGTTCTTC.

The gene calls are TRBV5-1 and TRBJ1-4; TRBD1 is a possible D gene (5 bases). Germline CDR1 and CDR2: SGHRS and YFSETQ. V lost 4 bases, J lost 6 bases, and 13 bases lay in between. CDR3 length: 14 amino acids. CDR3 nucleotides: TGCGCCAGCAGCCCAGGGCGCGGAGATGAAAAACTGTTTTTT. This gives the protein CASSPGRGDEKLFF.

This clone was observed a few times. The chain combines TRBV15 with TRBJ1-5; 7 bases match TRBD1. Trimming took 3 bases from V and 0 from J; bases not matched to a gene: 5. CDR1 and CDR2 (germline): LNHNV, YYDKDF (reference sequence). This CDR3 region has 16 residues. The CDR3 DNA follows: TGTGCCACCAGCAGCGGGACAGATTATAGCAATCAGCCCCAGCATTTT. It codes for CATSSGTDYSNQPQHF.

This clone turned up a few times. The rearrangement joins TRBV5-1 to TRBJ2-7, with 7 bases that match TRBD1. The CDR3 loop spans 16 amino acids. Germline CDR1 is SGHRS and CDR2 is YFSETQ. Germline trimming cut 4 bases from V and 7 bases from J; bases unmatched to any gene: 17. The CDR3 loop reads CASSLRPPKGAGEQYV. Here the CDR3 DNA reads TGCGCCAGCAGCCTCAGACCACCTAAGGGGGCTGGTGAGCAGTACGTC.

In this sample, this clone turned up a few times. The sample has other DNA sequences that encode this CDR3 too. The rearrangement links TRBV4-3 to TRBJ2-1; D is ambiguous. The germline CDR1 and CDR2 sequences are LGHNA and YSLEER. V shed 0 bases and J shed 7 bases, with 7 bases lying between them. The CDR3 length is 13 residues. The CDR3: CASSQEGGNEQFF. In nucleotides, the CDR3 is TGCGCCAGCAGCCAAGAAGGCGGAAATGAGCAGTTCTTC.